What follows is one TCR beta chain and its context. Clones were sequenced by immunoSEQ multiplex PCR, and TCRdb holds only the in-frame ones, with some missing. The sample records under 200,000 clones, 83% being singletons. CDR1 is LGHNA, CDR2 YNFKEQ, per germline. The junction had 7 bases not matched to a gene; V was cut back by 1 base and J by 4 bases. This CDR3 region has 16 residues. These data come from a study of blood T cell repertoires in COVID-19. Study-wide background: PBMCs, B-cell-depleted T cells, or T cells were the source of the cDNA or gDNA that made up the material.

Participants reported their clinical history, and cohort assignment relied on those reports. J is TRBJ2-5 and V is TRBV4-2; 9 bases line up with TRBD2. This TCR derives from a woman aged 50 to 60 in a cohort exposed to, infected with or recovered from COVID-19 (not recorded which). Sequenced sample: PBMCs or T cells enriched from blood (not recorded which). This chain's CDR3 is CASSQGGVAGVETQYF. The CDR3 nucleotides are TGTGCCAGCAGCCAAGGCGGGGTAGCGGGAGTAGAGACCCAGTACTTC.